The next 4 T cell receptor beta chains were all read from a single sample in a study of T cell changes during pregnancy in multiple sclerosis (dated by TCRdb to about 2019). Receptor amplification or capture employed the immunoSEQ multiplex PCR assay. TCRdb took over this immuneACCESS table, retaining in-frame rearrangements with V and J assigned. Such tables are incomplete; in checked studies, under half of the missing clones stem from an unresolved V gene, and the remainder is unexplained. Within this sample are 70,000 to 95,000 clones, with over 85% of them counted one time only. The ten largest clonotypes hold 2.1% of the sample. The sample consisted of peripheral blood, taken in the second trimester of pregnancy. Every receptor here comes from a female donor in good health, enrolled as a control in a pregnancy study.

This chain connects TRBV30 to TRBJ1-5; 7 bases are a match to TRBD1. The germline V gene has CDR1 GTSNPN and CDR2 SVGIG (reference sequence). The CDR3 sequence is 14 residues long. V was pared by 3 bases and J by 3 bases, with 5 bases of the junction left unmatched. Here the CDR3 reads CAWSLTGVNQPQHF. CDR3 DNA sequence: TGTGCCTGGAGCTTAACAGGGGTCAATCAGCCCCAGCATTTT.

This chain joins TRBV7-8 and TRBJ1-1, with D possibly matching TRBD1 (6 bases). There are 16 residues in the CDR3. From germline, CDR1 is SGHVS and CDR2 FQNEAQ. The germline V and J ends were trimmed by 3 bases and 1 base, with 15 bases remaining between them. The CDR3 coding sequence is TGTGCCAGCAGCTTTCCGCTTGGACAGCCGAACACTGAAGCTTTCTTT. This translates into CASSFPLGQPNTEAFF.

This chain joins TRBV6-5 and TRBJ1-5, with D maybe TRBD1 (5 bases). The germline V gene has CDR1 MNHEY and CDR2 SVGAGI. This CDR3 comprises 14 residues. Trimming pared 2 bases from V and 5 bases from J, leaving 10 bases between. This CDR3 is CASSYVGGDQPQHF. DNA for the CDR3: TGTGCCAGCAGTTACGTCGGGGGAGATCAGCCCCAGCATTTT.

The chain employs TRBV25-1 and TRBJ1-5; tentatively, D is TRBD1 (6 bases). Germline V gene data show CDR1 as MGHDK and CDR2 as SYGVNS. V lost 2 bases to trimming and J lost 6 bases, with 14 bases between them. The CDR3 is 15 amino acids. The CDR3 is CASSERPRGGQPQHF. The CDR3 DNA follows: TGTGCCAGCAGTGAAAGGCCCAGGGGCGGTCAGCCCCAGCATTTT.